Listed below are T cell receptor beta chains from one sample, sequenced in a study of T-cell memory formation after mild COVID-19. TCRdb ran MiXCR on the 5' RACE reads and lists one entry per CDR3 protein. Of hundreds of thousands of distinct CDR3 sequences listed, more than 20% are singletons. Sequencing was done on a sample of PBMCs or a T cell subset sorted from them (not recorded which). Source of these receptors: an adult woman who had mild COVID-19 (a few samples of this study predate the infection). Cell type and time point are not known. The CDR3 runs from the conserved cysteine through the conserved F or W. Each record gives: clone size, CDR3 length, V gene, D gene, J gene, CDR3 protein, CDR3 DNA. The D gene is left open where the match is weak. Size is omitted from some rows. Given values are once, few, many or a class for expanded clones.

few,15,TRBV7-9,TRBD2,TRBJ2-5,CASSLVLAVQETQYF,TGTGCCAGCAGCTTAGTACTAGCGGTACAAGAGACCCAGTACTTC
NA,15,TRBV4-2,TRBD1,TRBJ1-6,CASRGQGIQNSPLHF,TGTGCCAGCCGTGGACAGGGGATTCAAAATTCACCCCTCCACTTT
NA,15,TRBV3-1,TRBD1,TRBJ1-6,CASSQGRTGASPLHF,TGTGCCAGCAGCCAAGGGAGGACAGGGGCTTCACCCCTCCACTTT
NA,15,TRBV7-2,TRBD2,TRBJ2-3,CASRSSSGGFDTQYF,TGTGCCAGCAGGTCCTCCTCCGGGGGGTTCGATACGCAGTATTTT
NA,18,TRBV7-2,NA,TRBJ2-7,CASSLPQVQWGPTNEQYF,TGTGCCAGCAGCTTACCCCAGGTTCAGTGGGGCCCGACTAACGAGCAGTACTTC
few,13,TRBV5-1,NA,TRBJ1-2,CASSSAGGYGYTF,TGCGCCAGCAGCTCGGCAGGAGGGTATGGCTACACCTTC
few,12,TRBV29-1,TRBD1,TRBJ1-2,CSGGTGDYGYTF,TGCAGCGGTGGGACAGGAGACTATGGCTACACCTTC
few,18,TRBV12-5,TRBD1,TRBJ2-7,CASGPPSLGQGVDYEQYF,TGTGCTAGTGGTCCACCCAGTCTCGGACAGGGGGTCGATTACGAGCAGTACTTC
NA,12,TRBV4-1,NA,TRBJ1-6,CASSQGVSPLHF,TGCGCCAGCAGCCAAGGGGTTTCACCCCTCCACTTT
few,12,TRBV25-1,NA,TRBJ2-3,CASSESTGTQYF,TGTGCCAGCAGTGAATCGACAGGTACGCAGTATTTT
NA,15,TRBV7-2,NA,TRBJ2-7,CASSQTRSGLYEQYF,TGTGCCAGCAGCCAGACGAGGAGCGGGTTGTACGAGCAGTACTTC
NA,17,TRBV15,NA,TRBJ1-2,CATSRDWGGGGNYGYTF,TGTGCCACCAGCAGAGATTGGGGAGGAGGGGGAAACTATGGCTACACCTTC
NA,14,TRBV7-7,TRBD1,TRBJ2-5,CASSRTGEKETQYF,TGTGCCAGCAGCCGGACAGGAGAGAAAGAGACCCAGTACTTC
NA,14,TRBV7-3,TRBD2,TRBJ2-3,CASSYAGAPDTQYF,TGTGCCAGCAGCTACGCGGGAGCCCCAGATACGCAGTATTTT
NA,17,TRBV21-1,NA,TRBJ1-5,CASSKAEDSPSNQPQHF,TGTGCCAGCAGCAAAGCAGAAGACAGCCCTAGCAATCAGCCCCAGCATTTT
many,14,TRBV20-1,TRBD2,TRBJ2-1,CSARGLAILNEQFF,TGCAGTGCTAGGGGACTAGCGATACTTAATGAGCAGTTCTTC
NA,16,TRBV18,TRBD1,TRBJ2-2,CASSRPGQGYTGELFF,TGTGCCAGCTCACGCCCGGGACAGGGCTACACCGGGGAGCTGTTTTTT
NA,13,TRBV28,TRBD1,TRBJ1-5,CASNRGFTQPQHF,TGTGCCAGCAACAGGGGCTTTACTCAGCCCCAGCATTTT
NA,15,TRBV7-3,TRBD1,TRBJ2-3,CASSPGTGGSDTQYF,TGTGCCAGCAGCCCGGGGACAGGGGGGTCAGATACGCAGTATTTT
NA,17,TRBV4-1,NA,TRBJ2-1,CASSQFTGASSYNEQFF,TGCGCCAGCAGCCAATTTACAGGAGCAAGCTCCTACAATGAGCAGTTCTTC
NA,15,TRBV18,NA,TRBJ2-5,CASSPMSRERETQYF,TGTGCCAGCTCACCAATGAGTAGAGAGAGGGAGACCCAGTACTTC
NA,14,TRBV7-8,NA,TRBJ2-7,CASSPTESSYEQYF,TGTGCCAGCAGCCCGACAGAGAGCTCCTACGAGCAGTACTTC
few,19,TRBV4-1,TRBD2,TRBJ2-1,CASSQDRGERGTPFDEQFF,TGCGCCAGCAGCCAAGATAGAGGGGAGCGGGGGACCCCTTTCGACGAGCAGTTCTTC
NA,15,TRBV4-2,NA,TRBJ1-5,CASSQTSLSNQPQHF,TGTGCCAGCAGCCAGACCAGTCTTAGCAATCAGCCCCAGCATTTT
NA,15,TRBV9,TRBD1,TRBJ2-3,CASSVAGGNTDTQYF,TGTGCCAGCAGCGTTGCAGGGGGAAACACAGATACGCAGTATTTT
NA,13,TRBV6-1,NA,TRBJ1-2,CASTEGRGDGYTF,TGTGCCAGCACCGAGGGGAGGGGAGATGGCTACACCTTC
NA,18,TRBV5-1,TRBD2,TRBJ2-7,CASSARTSGGVRSYEQYF,TGCGCCAGCAGCGCCAGGACTAGCGGGGGAGTACGCTCCTACGAGCAGTACTTC
NA,14,TRBV7-6,TRBD2,TRBJ2-1,CASSPFTSGNEQFF,TGTGCCAGCAGCCCCTTTACTAGCGGCAATGAGCAGTTCTTC
many,14,TRBV5-5,NA,TRBJ2-5,CASSSAIAGETQYF,TGTGCCAGCAGCTCCGCGATAGCCGGAGAGACCCAGTACTTC
NA,14,TRBV9,NA,TRBJ2-5,CASSVGGPQETQYF,TGTGCCAGCAGCGTAGGGGGGCCGCAAGAGACCCAGTACTTC
few,17,TRBV6-2/TRBV6-3,TRBD2,TRBJ2-2,CASSLPGAGGYIGELFF,TGTGCCAGCAGTCTACCCGGCGCGGGAGGTTATATCGGGGAGCTGTTTTTT